Given below is one T cell receptor (beta chain) in context. Antigen: not known. A single record per CDR3 protein comes from TCRdb applying MiXCR to the 5' RACE reads. This table has under 550,000 distinct CDR3 sequences, roughly 25% appearing once. The data derive from a study of CD8 T cells in ankylosing spondylitis. The study's findings and limits: Disease-linked clones reportedly showed significant enrichment in matched ankylosing spondylitis synovial fluid. A motif of fewer than ten highly homologous TCR beta variants was seen as apparently characteristic of ankylosing spondylitis blood.

Germline CDR1 SNHLY, CDR2 FYNNEI. The V and J ends lost 7 bases and 0 bases respectively, with 9 bases between them. The CDR3 covers 13 residues. Input material: blood, either unsorted or a sorted T cell fraction (not recorded which). This TCR was recovered from a male donor with ankylosing spondylitis. This chain links TRBV2 with TRBJ1-1; a possible D gene is TRBD1 (6 bases). The CDR3 here is CASKGQLNTEAFF. In DNA, the CDR3 is TGTGCCAGCAAAGGACAGTTGAACACTGAAGCTTTCTTT. The entire variable domain, with the rest obtained from reference TRBV2 and TRBJ1-1, is as follows: EPEVTQTPSHQVTQMGQEVILRCVPISNHLYFYWYRQILGQKVEFLVSFYNNEISEKSEIFDDQFSVERPDGSNFTLKIRSTKLEDSAMYFCASKGQLNTEAFFGQGTRLTVV.